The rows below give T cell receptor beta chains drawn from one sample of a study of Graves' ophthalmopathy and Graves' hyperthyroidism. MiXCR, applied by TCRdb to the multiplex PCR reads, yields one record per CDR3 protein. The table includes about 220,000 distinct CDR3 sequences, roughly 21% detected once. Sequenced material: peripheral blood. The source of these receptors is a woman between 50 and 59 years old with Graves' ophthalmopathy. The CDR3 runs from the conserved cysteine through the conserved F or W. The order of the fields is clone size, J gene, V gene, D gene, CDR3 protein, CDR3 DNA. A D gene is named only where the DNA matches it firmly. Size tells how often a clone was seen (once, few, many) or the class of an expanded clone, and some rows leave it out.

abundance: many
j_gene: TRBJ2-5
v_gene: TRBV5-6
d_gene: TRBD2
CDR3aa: CASSLAGGGEGETQYF
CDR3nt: TGTGCCAGCAGCTTGGCCGGCGGGGGGGAGGGAGAGACCCAGTACTTC

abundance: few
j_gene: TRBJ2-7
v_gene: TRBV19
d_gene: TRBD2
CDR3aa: CASSTSERGLYEQYF
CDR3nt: TGTGCCAGTAGTACCTCCGAGCGGGGGTTATACGAGCAGTACTTC

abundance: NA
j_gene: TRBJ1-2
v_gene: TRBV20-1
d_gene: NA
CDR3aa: CSARETVSGYTF
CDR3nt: TGCAGTGCTAGAGAGACAGTATCAGGCTACACCTTC

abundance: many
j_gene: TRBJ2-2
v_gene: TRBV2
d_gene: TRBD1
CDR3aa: CASSRTGGDAGELFF
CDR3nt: TGTGCCAGCAGTCGGACAGGGGGGGACGCCGGGGAGCTGTTTTTT

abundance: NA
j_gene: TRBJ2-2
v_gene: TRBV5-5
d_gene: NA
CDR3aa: CASSLNAGVRVGELFF
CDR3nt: TGTGCCAGCAGCTTGAACGCAGGGGTCAGAGTCGGGGAGCTGTTTTTT

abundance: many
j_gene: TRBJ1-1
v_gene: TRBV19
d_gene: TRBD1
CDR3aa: CASSVTGEVTEAFF
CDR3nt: TGTGCCAGTAGTGTGACAGGGGAGGTCACTGAAGCTTTCTTT

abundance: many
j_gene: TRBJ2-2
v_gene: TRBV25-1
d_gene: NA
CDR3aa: CASSVREDTGELFF
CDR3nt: TGTGCCAGCAGTGTCAGGGAGGACACCGGGGAGCTGTTTTTT

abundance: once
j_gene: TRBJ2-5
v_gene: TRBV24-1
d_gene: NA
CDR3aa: CATSDPLQMGETQYF
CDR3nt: TGTGCCACCAGTGATCCCCTGCAAATGGGAGAGACCCAGTACTTC

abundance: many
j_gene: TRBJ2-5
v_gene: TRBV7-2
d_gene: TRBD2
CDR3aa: CASSYRTSGIPETQYF
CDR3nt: TGTGCCAGCAGCTATAGGACTAGCGGGATCCCAGAGACCCAGTACTTC

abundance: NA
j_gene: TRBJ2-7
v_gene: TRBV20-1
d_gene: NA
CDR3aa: CSAMKTGTRYEQYF
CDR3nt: TGCAGTGCGATGAAGACGGGAACGCGTTACGAGCAGTACTTC

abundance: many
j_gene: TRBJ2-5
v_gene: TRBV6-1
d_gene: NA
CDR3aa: CASSGTLEARYF
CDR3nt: TGTGCCAGCAGTGGTACCCTCGAGGCCCGGTACTTC

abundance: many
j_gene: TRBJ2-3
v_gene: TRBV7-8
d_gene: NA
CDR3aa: CASRTGTYTDTQYF
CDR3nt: TGTGCCAGCAGGACAGGGACTTACACAGATACGCAGTATTTT

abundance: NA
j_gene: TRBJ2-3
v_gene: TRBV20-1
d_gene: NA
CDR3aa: CSARGPQPATDTQYF
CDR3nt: TGCAGTGCTAGGGGGCCCCAACCCGCCACAGATACGCAGTATTTT

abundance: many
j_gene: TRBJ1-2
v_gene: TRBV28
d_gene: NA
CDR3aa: CASSRRKDGYTF
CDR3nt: TGTGCCAGCAGTCGCAGGAAAGATGGCTACACCTTC

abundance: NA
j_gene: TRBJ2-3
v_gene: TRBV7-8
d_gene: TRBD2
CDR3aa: CASSLAGLAGPTDTQYF
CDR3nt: TGTGCCAGCAGCTTAGCAGGACTAGCGGGACCCACAGATACGCAGTATTTT

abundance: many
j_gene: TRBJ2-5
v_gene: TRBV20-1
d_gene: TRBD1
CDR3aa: CSATDRDHQETQYF
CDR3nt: TGCAGTGCTACCGACAGGGATCACCAAGAGACCCAGTACTTC